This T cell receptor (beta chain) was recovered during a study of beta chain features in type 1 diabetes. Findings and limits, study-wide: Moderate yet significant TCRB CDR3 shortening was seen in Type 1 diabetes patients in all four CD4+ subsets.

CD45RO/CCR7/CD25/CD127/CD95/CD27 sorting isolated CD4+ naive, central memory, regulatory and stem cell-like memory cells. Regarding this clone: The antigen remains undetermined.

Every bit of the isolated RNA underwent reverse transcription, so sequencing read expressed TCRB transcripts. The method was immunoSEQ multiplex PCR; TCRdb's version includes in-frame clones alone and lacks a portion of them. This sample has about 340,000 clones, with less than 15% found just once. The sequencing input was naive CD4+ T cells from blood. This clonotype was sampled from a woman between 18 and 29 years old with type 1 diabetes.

The CDR3 here is CASSQRTCGSNQPQHF. The DNA for the CDR3 is TGCGCCAGCAGTCAACGGACTTGTGGCAGCAATCAGCCCCAGCATTTT. The chain carries TRBV23-1 and TRBJ1-5; no firm D call. TRBV23-1 is an open reading frame whose function is uncertain. V lost 2 bases and J lost 1, with 12 bases in between. This CDR3 region has 16 residues.